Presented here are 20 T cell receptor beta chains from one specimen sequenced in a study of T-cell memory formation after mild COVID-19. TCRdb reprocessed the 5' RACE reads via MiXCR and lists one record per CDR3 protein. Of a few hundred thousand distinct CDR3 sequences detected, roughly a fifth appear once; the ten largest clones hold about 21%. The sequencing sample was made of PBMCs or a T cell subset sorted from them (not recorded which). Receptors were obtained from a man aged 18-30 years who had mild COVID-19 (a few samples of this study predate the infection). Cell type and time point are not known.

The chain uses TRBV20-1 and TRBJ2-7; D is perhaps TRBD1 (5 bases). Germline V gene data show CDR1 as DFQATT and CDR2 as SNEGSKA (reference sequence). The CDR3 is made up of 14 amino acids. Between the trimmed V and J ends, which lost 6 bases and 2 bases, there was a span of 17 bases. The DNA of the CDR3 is TGCAGTGCCCTTCAGGGTTGGGAAGCCTACGAGCAGTACTTC. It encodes CSALQGWEAYEQYF.

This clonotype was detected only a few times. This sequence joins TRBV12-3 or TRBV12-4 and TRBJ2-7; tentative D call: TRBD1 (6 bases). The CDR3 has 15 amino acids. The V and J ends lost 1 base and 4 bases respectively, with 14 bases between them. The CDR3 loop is CASSLGVGRGYEQYV. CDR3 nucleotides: TGTGCCAGCAGTTTAGGAGTTGGCAGGGGTTACGAGCAGTACGTC.

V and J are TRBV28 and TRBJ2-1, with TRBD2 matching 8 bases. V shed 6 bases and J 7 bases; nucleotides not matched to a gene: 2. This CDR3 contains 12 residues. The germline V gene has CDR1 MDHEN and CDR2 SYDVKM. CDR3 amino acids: CASRGGRNEQFF. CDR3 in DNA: TGTGCCAGCAGGGGCGGGAGGAATGAGCAGTTCTTC.

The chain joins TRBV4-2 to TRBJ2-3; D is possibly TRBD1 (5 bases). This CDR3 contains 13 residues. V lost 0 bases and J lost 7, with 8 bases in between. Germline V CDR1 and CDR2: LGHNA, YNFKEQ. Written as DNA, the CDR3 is TGTGCCAGCAGCCAAGACAGGGAAAATACGCAGTATTTT. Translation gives CASSQDRENTQYF.

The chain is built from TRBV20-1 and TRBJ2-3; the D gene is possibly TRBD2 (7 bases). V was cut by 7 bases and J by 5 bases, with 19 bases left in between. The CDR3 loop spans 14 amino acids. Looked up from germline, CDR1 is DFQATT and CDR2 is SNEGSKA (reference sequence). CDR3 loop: CSVSGVERGDTQYF. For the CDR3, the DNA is TGCAGTGTGTCAGGGGTGGAGCGGGGAGATACGCAGTATTTT.

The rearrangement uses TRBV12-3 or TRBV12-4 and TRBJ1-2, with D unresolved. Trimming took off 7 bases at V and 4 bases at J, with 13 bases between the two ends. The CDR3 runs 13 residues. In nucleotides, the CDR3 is TGTGCCAGCACCGCTTCCGGGGTCTATGGCTACACCTTC. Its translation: CASTASGVYGYTF.

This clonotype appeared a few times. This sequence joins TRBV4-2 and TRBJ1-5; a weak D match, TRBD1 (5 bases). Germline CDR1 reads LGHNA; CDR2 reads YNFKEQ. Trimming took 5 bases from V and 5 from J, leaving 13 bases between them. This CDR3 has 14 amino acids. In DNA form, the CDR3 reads TGTGCCAGCAGCGAAATGGGGCAGGATCAGCCCCAGCATTTT. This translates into CASSEMGQDQPQHF.

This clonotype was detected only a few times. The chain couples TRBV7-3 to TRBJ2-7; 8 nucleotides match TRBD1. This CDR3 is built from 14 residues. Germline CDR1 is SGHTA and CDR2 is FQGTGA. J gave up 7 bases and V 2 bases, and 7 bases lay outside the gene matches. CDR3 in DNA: TGTGCCAGCAGCTTATTACAGGGGGTCGGTGAGCAGTACTTC. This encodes CASSLLQGVGEQYF.

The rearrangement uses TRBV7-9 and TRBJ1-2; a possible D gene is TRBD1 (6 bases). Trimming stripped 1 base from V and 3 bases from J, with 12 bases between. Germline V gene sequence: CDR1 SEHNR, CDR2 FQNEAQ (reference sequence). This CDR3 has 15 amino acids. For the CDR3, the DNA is TGTGCCAGCAGCTTAGTGGGGGGCAAGGACTATGGCTACACCTTC. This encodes CASSLVGGKDYGYTF. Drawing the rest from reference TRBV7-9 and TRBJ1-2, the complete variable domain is DTGVSQNPRHKITKRGQNVTFRCDPISEHNRLYWYRQTLGQGPEFLTYFQNEAQLEKSRLLSDRFSAERPKGSFSTLEIQRTEQGDSAMYLCASSLVGGKDYGYTFGSGTRLTVV.

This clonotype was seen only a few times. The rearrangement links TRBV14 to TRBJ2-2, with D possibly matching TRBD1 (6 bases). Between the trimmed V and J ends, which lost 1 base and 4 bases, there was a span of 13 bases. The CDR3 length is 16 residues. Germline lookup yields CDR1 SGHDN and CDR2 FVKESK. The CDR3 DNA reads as TGTGCCAGCAGCCAAGCCTGGGGGCTAGTCACCGGGGAGCTGTTTTTT. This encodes CASSQAWGLVTGELFF.

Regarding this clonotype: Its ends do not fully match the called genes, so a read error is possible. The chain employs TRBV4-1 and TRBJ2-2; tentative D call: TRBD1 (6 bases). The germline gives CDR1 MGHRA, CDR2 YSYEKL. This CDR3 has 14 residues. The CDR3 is CASSPQGVSGEMFF. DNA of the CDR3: TGCGCCAGCAGCCCACAGGGCGTGTCCGGGGAGATGTTTTTT.

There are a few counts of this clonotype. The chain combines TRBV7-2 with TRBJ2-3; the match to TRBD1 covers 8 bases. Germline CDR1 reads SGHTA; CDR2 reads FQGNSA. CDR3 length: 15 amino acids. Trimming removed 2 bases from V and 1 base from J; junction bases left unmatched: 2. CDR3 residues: CASSLQGARTDTQYF. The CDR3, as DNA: TGTGCCAGCAGCTTACAGGGGGCGCGCACAGATACGCAGTATTTT.

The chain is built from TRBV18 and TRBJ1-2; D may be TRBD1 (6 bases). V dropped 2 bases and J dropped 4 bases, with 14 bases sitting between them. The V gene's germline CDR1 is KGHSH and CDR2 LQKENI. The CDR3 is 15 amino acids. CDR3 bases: TGTGCCAGCTCACCATCACCGACAGGCTTCTATGGCTACACCTTC. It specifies CASSPSPTGFYGYTF. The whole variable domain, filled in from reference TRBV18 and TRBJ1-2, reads NAGVMQNPRHLVRRRGQEARLRCSPMKGHSHVYWYRQLPEEGLKFMVYLQKENIIDESGMPKERFSAEFPKEGPSILRIQQVVRGDSAAYFCASSPSPTGFYGYTFGSGTRLTVV.

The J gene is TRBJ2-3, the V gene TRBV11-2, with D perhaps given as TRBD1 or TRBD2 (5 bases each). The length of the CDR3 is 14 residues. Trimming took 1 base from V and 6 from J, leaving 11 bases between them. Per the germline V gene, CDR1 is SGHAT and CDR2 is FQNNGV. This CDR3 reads CASSLAMGTDTQYF. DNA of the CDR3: TGTGCCAGCAGCTTAGCTATGGGGACCGATACGCAGTATTTT.

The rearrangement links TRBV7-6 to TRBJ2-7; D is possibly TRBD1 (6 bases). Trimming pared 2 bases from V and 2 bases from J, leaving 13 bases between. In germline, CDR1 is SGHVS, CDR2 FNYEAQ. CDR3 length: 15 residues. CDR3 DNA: TGTGCCAGCAGCTTAACCGGGACACCAGCCTACGAGCAGTACTTC. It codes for CASSLTGTPAYEQYF.

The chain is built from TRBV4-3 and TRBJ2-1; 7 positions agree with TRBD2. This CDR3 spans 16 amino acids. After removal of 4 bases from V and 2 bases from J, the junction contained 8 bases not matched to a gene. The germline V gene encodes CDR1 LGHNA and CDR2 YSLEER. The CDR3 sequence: CASSRTRGGAYNEQFF. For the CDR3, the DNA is TGCGCCAGCAGCCGCACCCGCGGGGGAGCCTACAATGAGCAGTTCTTC.

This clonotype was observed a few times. CDR3: CSVAQGRGTEAFF. The CDR3 DNA follows: TGCAGCGTTGCCCAGGGACGGGGCACTGAAGCTTTCTTT. V gene TRBV29-1 combines with J gene TRBJ1-1, with D tentatively TRBD1 (5 bases). The CDR3 runs 13 residues. Germline V gene sequence: CDR1 SQVTM, CDR2 ANQGSEA. The V gene lost 4 bases and the J gene lost 4 bases, with 13 bases spanning the gap.

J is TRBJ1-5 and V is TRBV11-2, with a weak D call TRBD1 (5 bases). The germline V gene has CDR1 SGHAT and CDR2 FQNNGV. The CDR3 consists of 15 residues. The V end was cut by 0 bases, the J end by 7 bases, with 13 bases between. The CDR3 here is CASSLDLGDGQPQHF. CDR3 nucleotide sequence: TGTGCCAGCAGCTTAGATTTAGGGGATGGGCAGCCCCAGCATTTT.

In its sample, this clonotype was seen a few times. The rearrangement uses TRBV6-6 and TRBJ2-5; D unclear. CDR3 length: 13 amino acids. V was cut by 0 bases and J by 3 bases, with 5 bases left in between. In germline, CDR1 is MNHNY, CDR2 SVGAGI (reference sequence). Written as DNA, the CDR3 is TGTGCCAGCAGTTACTCGTCCGAAGAGACCCAGTACTTC. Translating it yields CASSYSSEETQYF.

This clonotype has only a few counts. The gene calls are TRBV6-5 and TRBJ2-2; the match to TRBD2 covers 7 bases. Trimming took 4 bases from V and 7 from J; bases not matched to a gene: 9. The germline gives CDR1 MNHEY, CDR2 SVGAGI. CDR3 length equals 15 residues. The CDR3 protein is CASSSSGAYFGELFF. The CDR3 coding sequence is TGTGCCAGCAGTTCGAGCGGGGCCTATTTCGGGGAGCTGTTTTTT.